A selection of T cell receptor beta chains follows, all from one sample in a study of control samples from healthy donors and cancer patients. The repertoire was sequenced with immunoSEQ multiplex PCR; TCRdb's copy has only in-frame clones and lacks some. This table holds approximately 220,000 clones, roughly 94% found once. The sequenced sample consisted of blood. The receptors derive from a man in his forties or fifties in good health. Each CDR3 is given with its conserved first and last residue. A D gene is named only where the DNA matches it firmly.

J gene	D gene	CDR3 length	V gene	CDR3 DNA	CDR3 protein
TRBJ1-5	NA	12	TRBV30	TGTGCCTGTGGGTGGCTCAATCAGCCCCAGCATTTT	CACGWLNQPQHF
TRBJ2-1	TRBD2	15	TRBV6-1	TGTGCCAGCAGTGAAGTAGCGGGGGGCTACAATGAGCAGTTCTTC	CASSEVAGGYNEQFF
TRBJ1-1	NA	14	TRBV10-3	TGTGCCATCAGTGTGACGGGAGGGGACACTGAAGCTTTCTTT	CAISVTGGDTEAFF
TRBJ1-2	NA	13	TRBV18	TGTGCCAGCTCCCCTGCGGTTACGTCGGCGGTCACCTTC	CASSPAVTSAVTF
TRBJ2-7	NA	14	TRBV6-5	TGTGCCAGCAGTTTGGGACTCGGCCAATACGAGCAGTACTTC	CASSLGLGQYEQYF
TRBJ2-3	TRBD2	16	TRBV6-2/TRBV6-3	TGTGCCAGCAGCCCAAAACGGGGGGGGCGCACAGATACGCAGTATTTT	CASSPKRGGRTDTQYF
TRBJ2-7	TRBD1	15	TRBV5-1	TGCGCCAGCAGCTTTCAGTCGGCAGGGGGCTACGAGCAGTACTTC	CASSFQSAGGYEQYF
TRBJ2-1	TRBD1	14	TRBV20-1	TGCAGTGCTACTGACAGGGTAGGCTACAATGAGCAGTTCTTC	CSATDRVGYNEQFF
TRBJ2-7	NA	14	TRBV5-8	TGTGCCAGCAGCTTGGCACACCAAACCACGGAGCAGTACTTC	CASSLAHQTTEQYF
TRBJ2-5	NA	14	TRBV7-2	TGTGCCAGCAGCTTCACGGGGGACCAAGAGACCCAGTACTTC	CASSFTGDQETQYF
TRBJ1-1	NA	13	TRBV10-3	TGTGCCATCAGTGCATCAGGGAACACTGAAGCTTTCTTT	CAISASGNTEAFF
TRBJ1-5	NA	15	TRBV6-5	TGTGCCAGCAGAATCGGGGGTTTGGGCAATCAGCCCCAGCATTTT	CASRIGGLGNQPQHF
TRBJ2-3	NA	13	TRBV7-8	TGTGCCAGCAGCTCTACTGTCACAGATACGCAGTATTTT	CASSSTVTDTQYF
TRBJ2-7	TRBD2	12	TRBV30	TGTGCCTCGACTAGCGGGACCTACGAGCAGTACTTC	CASTSGTYEQYF
TRBJ2-1	NA	14	TRBV6-6	TGTGCCAGCAGCACCTCGGCGGGCGGCAATGAGCAGTTCTTC	CASSTSAGGNEQFF
TRBJ1-1	NA	14	TRBV5-1	TGCGCCAGCAGCTTGGAGGGGGGTGACACTGAAGCTTTCTTT	CASSLEGGDTEAFF
TRBJ1-2	NA	13	TRBV18	TGTGCCAGCTCACCACCCACCCAGGGGATAGGCACCTTC	CASSPPTQGIGTF
TRBJ2-1	TRBD1	15	TRBV5-1	TGCGCCAGCAGCTTGAGGGGACAGGGGTACAATGAGCAGTTCTTC	CASSLRGQGYNEQFF
TRBJ1-4	TRBD1	17	TRBV4-1	TGCGCCAGCAGCTCCCGGACAGGGGGCGTAACTAATGAAAAACTGTTTTTT	CASSSRTGGVTNEKLFF
TRBJ1-2	NA	14	TRBV6-6	TGTGCCAGCAGTTACTCGACACCAGTCTATGGCTACACCTTC	CASSYSTPVYGYTF
TRBJ1-1	NA	13	TRBV12-3/TRBV12-4	TGTGCCAGCAGTTTAGGGGAGAACACTGAAGCTTTCTTT	CASSLGENTEAFF
TRBJ2-7	NA	15	TRBV4-1	TGCGCCAGCAGCCAAGCCGGGATGAGCTCCTACGAGCAGTACTTC	CASSQAGMSSYEQYF
TRBJ2-1	NA	15	TRBV5-1	TGCGCCAGCAGCTTTCCAGGGAGTACCTACAATGAGCAGTTCTTC	CASSFPGSTYNEQFF
TRBJ1-2	NA	14	TRBV18	TGTGCCAGCTCCACTGGGGAGGGGATCTATGGCTACACCTTC	CASSTGEGIYGYTF
TRBJ1-6	TRBD1	16	TRBV7-9	TGTGCCAGCAGCTTTGCCACGACAGGGTCGTCATCACCCCTCCACTTT	CASSFATTGSSSPLHF
TRBJ1-6	NA	14	TRBV7-9	TGTGCCAGCAGGACCGGGACCCCGAATTCACCCCTCCACTTT	CASRTGTPNSPLHF
TRBJ1-2	TRBD1	11	TRBV20-1	TGCAGTGCTAGAGATAGGACAGGGACAACCTTC	CSARDRTGTTF
TRBJ2-2	TRBD1	14	TRBV20-1	TGCAGTGCGAGTACAGGGGGACCCACCGGGGAGCTGTTTTTT	CSASTGGPTGELFF
TRBJ1-1	NA	14	TRBV7-2	TGTGCCAGCAGCACAGGGTTCTGGGGGACTGAAGCTTTCTTT	CASSTGFWGTEAFF